The following is a TCR beta chain sequence with its context. Its antigen is currently not known. Per-nucleotide qualities are absent, and no much larger clonotype sits a single base away. The record originates from a study of radiation and T cells in renal cell carcinoma (dated by TCRdb to 2019 to 2021). For the wider study: In total, some 50 samples, comprising 26 tumors and around 27 peripheral blood samples, were subjected to TCR beta sequencing. The last blood draw occurred 4 weeks after radiation, at the same time as nephrectomy. Across all 55 or so samples, several million unique CDR3 nucleotide sequences, encoding 2,658,974 unique CDR3 amino acid sequences, were identified.

The intended sense of this specimen's time point label: blood 4 weeks post-SBRT, at nephrectomy. Per the publication, the treatment or condition label means: 15 Gy SBRT to primary tumor, nephrectomy 4 weeks later. The samples were drawn from a clinical trial, where primary renal cell carcinomas were treated with 15 Gy of stereotactic body radiation therapy and then removed by nephrectomy 4 weeks afterward. To track tumor-enriched clonotypes, serial peripheral blood was sampled from radiation-treated patients at baseline and at 2 weeks and 4 weeks after SBRT. All patients had renal cell carcinoma with clear cell pathology. The QIAamp DNA Blood Mini Kit (Qiagen) was used to prepare genomic DNA for TCR sequencing. The analyses included just those samples that passed every quality control check. The immunoSEQ kit was used, according to the manufacturer's recommendations, to generate TCR beta libraries from genomic DNA. To prepare the libraries, a first multiplex PCR with proprietary primers was run, followed by a second PCR that added unique barcodes, and a bead cleanup was done after each round. Each sample batch included a kit-provided positive control reaction and a negative control reaction. The final libraries were assessed on an Agilent 4200 TapeStation D1000 ScreenTape, pooled by volume, and quantified by qPCR. An Illumina NextSeq500 fitted with a MidOutput 150-cycle cartridge performed the sequencing, running 156 Read1 cycles and 15 Index1 cycles with the kit's custom primers. The pooled library was loaded at 0.85 to 1 pM, with a 20% PhiX control spiked in. As for how the authors treated the data: Vendor-processed data were analyzed in R, with a clonotype defined as all T cells sharing the same CDR3 nucleotide sequence. In the clone abundance analyses, frequencies were normalized to the 10,000 most abundant clones in each sample. Public T cell clones, which averaged fewer than five per sample, were removed prior to analysis. Tumor-enriched and baseline blood-enriched clonotypes were defined by at least a 32-fold difference in abundance between compartments. A beta-binomial differential abundance model was used to identify clonotypes that expanded or contracted between blood time points. Tumor-blood repertoire similarity was measured with the Baroni-Urbani and Buser coefficient, and group comparisons used two-tailed Wilcoxon tests in R. This immuneACCESS table, as held by TCRdb, lists in-frame sequences with V and J called but not all clones. Of the missing ones, under half trace to an unresolved V gene in checked studies; the others have no known cause. V, J and clone size are those of that table, while D and trimming were read from the DNA. The sample profile shows about 90,000 clones; 75% to 85% of them were found once. The ten largest clones take up more than 7% of the sample.

General conclusions and limits of the study: The single-armed trial design could not address effects of radiation dose or scheduling on the TCR repertoire. Dynamics of the blood repertoire were not tracked past 4 weeks after treatment. No pretreatment tumor biopsies were available, so the baseline intratumoral presence of clonotypes could not be determined. In blood, the top tumor clonotypes increased between baseline and 2 weeks post-radiation and then shrank by 4 weeks, which suggests that tumor-resident clones expanded only transiently.

V is reduced by 5 bases and J by 1 base, leaving a spacing of 14 bases between them. Based on the germline V gene, the CDR1 and CDR2 sequences are SGHNT and YENEEA. The CDR3, from cysteine to phenylalanine, totals 15 residues. The only DNA kept is the CDR3, 45 bases in frame from the first base. The sequence joins TRBV11-3 to TRBJ2-5, with a tentative D gene TRBD1 over 6 matching bases. This TCR came from a man in his fifties or sixties with renal cell carcinoma. Sequenced here: blood, sampled from a patient whose treatment included radiotherapy and nephrectomy. Here is the DNA: TGTGCCAGCAGCCCGAGGCGAGGGGGCCAAGAGACCCAGTACTTC. Its coded protein is CASSPRRGGQETQYF.